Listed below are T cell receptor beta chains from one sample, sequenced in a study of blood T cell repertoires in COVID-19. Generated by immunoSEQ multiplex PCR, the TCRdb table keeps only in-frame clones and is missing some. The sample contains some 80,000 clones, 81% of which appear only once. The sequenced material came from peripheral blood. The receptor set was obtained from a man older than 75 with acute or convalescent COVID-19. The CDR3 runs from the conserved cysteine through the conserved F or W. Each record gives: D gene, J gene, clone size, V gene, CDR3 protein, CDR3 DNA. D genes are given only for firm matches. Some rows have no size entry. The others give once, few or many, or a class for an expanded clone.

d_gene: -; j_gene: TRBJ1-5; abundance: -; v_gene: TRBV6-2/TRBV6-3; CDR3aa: CASSYSRAGLSNQPQHF; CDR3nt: TGTGCCAGCAGTTACTCGAGAGCGGGACTGAGCAATCAGCCCCAGCATTTT
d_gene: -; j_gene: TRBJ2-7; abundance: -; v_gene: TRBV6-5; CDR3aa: CASSFGQLYEQYF; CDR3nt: TGTGCCAGCAGCTTCGGACAGCTCTACGAGCAGTACTTC
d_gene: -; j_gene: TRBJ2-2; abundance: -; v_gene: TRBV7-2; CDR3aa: CASSLAGGGELFF; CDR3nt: TGTGCCAGCAGCTTAGCCGGAGGCGGGGAGCTGTTTTTT
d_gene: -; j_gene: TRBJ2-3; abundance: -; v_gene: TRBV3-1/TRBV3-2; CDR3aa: CAVRGTDTQYF; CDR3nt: TGTGCCGTTAGAGGCACAGATACGCAGTATTTT
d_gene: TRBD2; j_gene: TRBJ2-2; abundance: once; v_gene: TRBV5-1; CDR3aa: CASTTTSGITGELFF; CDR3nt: TGCGCCAGCACCACAACTAGCGGGATCACCGGGGAGCTGTTTTTT
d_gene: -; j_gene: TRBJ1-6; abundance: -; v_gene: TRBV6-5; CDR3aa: CASRTASSPLHF; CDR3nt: TGTGCCAGCAGAACAGCTAGCTCACCCCTCCACTTT
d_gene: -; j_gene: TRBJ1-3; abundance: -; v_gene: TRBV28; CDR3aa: CASSLPRGRAGNTIYF; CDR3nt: TGTGCCAGCAGTCTCCCCAGGGGTCGCGCTGGAAACACCATATATTTT
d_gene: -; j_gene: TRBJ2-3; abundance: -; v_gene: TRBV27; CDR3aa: CASSLAYTDTQYF; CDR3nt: TGTGCCAGCAGTTTAGCCTACACAGATACGCAGTATTTT
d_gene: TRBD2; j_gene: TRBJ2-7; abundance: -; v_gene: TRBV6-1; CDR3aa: CASSDSAGAAYEQYF; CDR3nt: TGTGCCAGCAGTGACTCAGCGGGAGCGGCGTACGAGCAGTACTTC
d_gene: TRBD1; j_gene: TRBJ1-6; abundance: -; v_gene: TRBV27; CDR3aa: CASSPRQGIGSPLHF; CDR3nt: TGTGCCAGCAGTCCCCGACAGGGGATCGGTTCACCCCTCCACTTT
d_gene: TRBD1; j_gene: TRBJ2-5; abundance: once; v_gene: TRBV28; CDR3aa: CASRQAGQGRETQYF; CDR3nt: TGTGCCAGCAGACAGGCCGGACAGGGCCGAGAGACCCAGTACTTC
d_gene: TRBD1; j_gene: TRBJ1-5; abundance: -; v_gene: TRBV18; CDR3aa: CASSPLPPITGQGSNQPQHF; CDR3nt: TGTGCCAGCTCACCACTCCCCCCTATCACGGGACAGGGGAGCAATCAGCCCCAGCATTTT
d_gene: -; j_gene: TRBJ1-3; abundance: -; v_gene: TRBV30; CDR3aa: CAWSVLFSGNTIYF; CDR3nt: TGTGCCTGGAGTGTACTCTTCTCTGGAAACACCATATATTTT
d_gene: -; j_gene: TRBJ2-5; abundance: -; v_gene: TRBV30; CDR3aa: CAWGLQETQYF; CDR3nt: TGTGCCTGGGGACTTCAGGAGACCCAGTACTTC
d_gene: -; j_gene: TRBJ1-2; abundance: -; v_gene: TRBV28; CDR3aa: CASSQGKGGYTF; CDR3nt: TGTGCCAGCAGTCAGGGGAAGGGTGGCTACACCTTC
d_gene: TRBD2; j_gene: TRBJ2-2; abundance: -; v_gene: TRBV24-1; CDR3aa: CATSAANPLAGSGELFF; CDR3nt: TGTGCCACCAGTGCCGCTAACCCCCTAGCGGGATCCGGGGAGCTGTTTTTT
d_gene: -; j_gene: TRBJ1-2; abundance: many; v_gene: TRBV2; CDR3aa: CATSMRGKDGYTF; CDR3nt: TGTGCCACTAGTATGAGGGGGAAGGATGGCTACACCTTC
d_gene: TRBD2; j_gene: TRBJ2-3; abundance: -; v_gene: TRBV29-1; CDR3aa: CSVLSGRAIDTQYF; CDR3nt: TGCAGCGTTTTAAGCGGGAGGGCCATAGATACGCAGTATTTT
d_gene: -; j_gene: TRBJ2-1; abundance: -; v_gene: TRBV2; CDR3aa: CASARSYNEQFF; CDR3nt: TGTGCCAGCGCTAGATCCTACAATGAGCAGTTCTTC
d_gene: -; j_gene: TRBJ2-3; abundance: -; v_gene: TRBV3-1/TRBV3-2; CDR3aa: CASSQGVERSTDTQYF; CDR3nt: TGTGCCAGCAGCCAAGGGGTCGAGCGTAGCACAGATACGCAGTATTTT
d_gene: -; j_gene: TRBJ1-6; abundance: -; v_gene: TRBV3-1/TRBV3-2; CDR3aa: CASSQVPGSYNSPLHF; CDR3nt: TGTGCCAGCAGCCAAGTTCCGGGCTCCTATAATTCACCCCTCCACTTT
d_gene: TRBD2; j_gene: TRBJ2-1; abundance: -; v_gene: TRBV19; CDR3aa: CASIRTSGSYNEQFF; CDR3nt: TGTGCCAGCATCAGGACTAGCGGCTCATACAATGAGCAGTTCTTC
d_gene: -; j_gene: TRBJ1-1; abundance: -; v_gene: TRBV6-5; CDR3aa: CASSRDTENTEAFF; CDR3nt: TGTGCCAGCAGCCGGGACACAGAGAACACTGAAGCTTTCTTT
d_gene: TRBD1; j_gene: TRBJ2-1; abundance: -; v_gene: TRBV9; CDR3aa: CASSVGQGGLNEQFF; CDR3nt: TGTGCCAGCAGCGTAGGACAGGGGGGACTCAATGAGCAGTTCTTC
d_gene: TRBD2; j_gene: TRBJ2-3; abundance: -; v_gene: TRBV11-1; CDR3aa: CASSLGLAASTDTQYF; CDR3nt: TGTGCCAGCAGCTTAGGACTAGCGGCTAGCACAGATACGCAGTATTTT
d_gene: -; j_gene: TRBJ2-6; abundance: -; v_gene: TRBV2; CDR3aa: CASSVESGANVLTF; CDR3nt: TGTGCCAGCAGTGTTGAGTCTGGGGCCAACGTCCTGACTTTC
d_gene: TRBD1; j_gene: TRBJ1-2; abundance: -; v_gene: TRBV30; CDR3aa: CAWSGAGRGLGYGYTF; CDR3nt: TGTGCCTGGAGTGGGGCAGGCAGGGGGTTAGGTTATGGCTACACCTTC
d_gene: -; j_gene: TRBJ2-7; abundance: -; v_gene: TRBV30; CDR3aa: CAWTHLTGVGEQYF; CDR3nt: TGTGCTTGGACCCATTTAACAGGAGTCGGAGAGCAGTACTTC
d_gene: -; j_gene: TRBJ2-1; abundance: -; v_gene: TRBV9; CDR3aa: CASSVDGQSSYNEQFF; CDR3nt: TGTGCCAGCAGCGTAGATGGACAGAGCTCCTACAATGAGCAGTTCTTC
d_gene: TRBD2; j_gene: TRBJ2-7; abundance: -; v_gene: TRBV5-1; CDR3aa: CASSFLRGELYEQYF; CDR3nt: TGCGCCAGCAGCTTTCTGCGGGGGGAACTCTACGAGCAGTACTTC
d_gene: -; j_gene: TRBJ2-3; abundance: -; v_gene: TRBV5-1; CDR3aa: CASSLGGSTDTQYF; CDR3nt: TGCGCCAGCAGCTTGGGAGGGAGCACAGATACGCAGTATTTT
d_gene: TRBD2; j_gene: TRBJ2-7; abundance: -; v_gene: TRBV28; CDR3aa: CASSSWTSGRTYEQYF; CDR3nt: TGTGCCAGCAGTTCTTGGACTAGCGGGCGCACCTACGAGCAGTACTTC
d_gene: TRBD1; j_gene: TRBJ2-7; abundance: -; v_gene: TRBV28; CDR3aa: CASSFIRDSKPYEQYF; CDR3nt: TGTGCCAGCAGTTTTATCCGGGACAGCAAACCCTACGAGCAGTACTTC
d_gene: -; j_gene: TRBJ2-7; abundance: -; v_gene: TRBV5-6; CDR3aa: CASSHGDTSSYEQYF; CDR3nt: TGTGCCAGCAGCCATGGGGACACATCCTCCTACGAGCAGTACTTC
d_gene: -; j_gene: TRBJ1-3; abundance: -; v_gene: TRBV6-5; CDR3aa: CASSTQGQGLNTIYF; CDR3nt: TGTGCCAGCAGTACTCAGGGGCAGGGGTTAAACACCATATATTTT
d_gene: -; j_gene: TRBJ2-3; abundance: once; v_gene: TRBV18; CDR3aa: CASSPGQTDTQYF; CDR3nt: TGTGCCAGCTCACCCGGACAGACAGATACGCAGTATTTT
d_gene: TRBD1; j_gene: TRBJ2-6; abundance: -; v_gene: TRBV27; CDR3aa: CASSLWSRDRGRGSYGANVLTF; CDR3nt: TGTGCCAGCAGTTTATGGTCCCGGGACAGGGGGCGGGGGTCTTATGGGGCCAACGTCCTGACTTTC
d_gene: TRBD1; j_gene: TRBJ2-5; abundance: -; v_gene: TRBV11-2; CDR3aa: CASSPGFGTGGQETQYF; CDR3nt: TGTGCCAGCAGCCCGGGCTTCGGGACAGGGGGCCAAGAGACCCAGTACTTC
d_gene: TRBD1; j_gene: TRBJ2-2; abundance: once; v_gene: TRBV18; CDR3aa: CASSRGTGANTGELFF; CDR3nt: TGTGCCAGCTCACGCGGGACAGGGGCGAACACCGGGGAGCTGTTTTTT
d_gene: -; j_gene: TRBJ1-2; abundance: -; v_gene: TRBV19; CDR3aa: CASSIVQGRGYTF; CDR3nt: TGTGCCAGTAGTATAGTCCAGGGGCGAGGCTACACCTTC
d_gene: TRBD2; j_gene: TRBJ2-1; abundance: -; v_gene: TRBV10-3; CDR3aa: CAISETSGLNEQFF; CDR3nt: TGTGCCATCAGTGAGACTAGCGGGCTCAATGAGCAGTTCTTC
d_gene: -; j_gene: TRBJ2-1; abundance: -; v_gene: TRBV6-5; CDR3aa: CASSYSADSSYNEQFF; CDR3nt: TGTGCCAGCAGTTACTCAGCGGATAGCTCCTACAATGAGCAGTTCTTC
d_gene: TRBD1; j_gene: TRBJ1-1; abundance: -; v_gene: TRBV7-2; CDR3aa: CASSSQGGLEAFF; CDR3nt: TGTGCCAGCAGCTCCCAAGGGGGCCTTGAAGCTTTCTTT
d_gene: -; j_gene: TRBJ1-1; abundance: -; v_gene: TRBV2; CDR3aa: CASSEERTYTEAFF; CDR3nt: TGTGCCAGCAGTGAAGAGCGGACTTACACTGAAGCTTTCTTT
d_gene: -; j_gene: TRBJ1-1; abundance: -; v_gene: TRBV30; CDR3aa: CAWEGGRKNTEAFF; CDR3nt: TGTGCCTGGGAGGGGGGGCGAAAAAACACTGAAGCTTTCTTT
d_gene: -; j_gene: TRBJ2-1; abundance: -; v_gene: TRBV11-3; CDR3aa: CASSLDETAGYNEQFF; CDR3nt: TGTGCCAGCAGCTTAGACGAGACCGCAGGCTACAATGAGCAGTTCTTC
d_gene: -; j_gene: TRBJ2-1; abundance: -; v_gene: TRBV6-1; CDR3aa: CASSDSSTHEQFF; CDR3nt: TGTGCCAGCAGTGATAGTTCCACCCATGAGCAGTTCTTC
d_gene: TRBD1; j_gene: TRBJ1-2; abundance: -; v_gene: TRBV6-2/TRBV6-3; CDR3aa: CASSYVVYRGPANYGYTF; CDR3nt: TGTGCCAGCAGTTACGTCGTTTACAGGGGGCCAGCTAACTATGGCTACACCTTC
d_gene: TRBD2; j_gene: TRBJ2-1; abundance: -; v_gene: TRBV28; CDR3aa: CASSTSGRLNEQFF; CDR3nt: TGTGCCAGCAGTACTAGCGGGAGGTTGAATGAGCAGTTCTTC
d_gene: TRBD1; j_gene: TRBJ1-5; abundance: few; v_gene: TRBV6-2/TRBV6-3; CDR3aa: CASSLPGQLYQPQHF; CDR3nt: TGTGCCAGCAGTCTACCGGGACAGCTTTATCAGCCCCAGCATTTT